The rows below give T cell receptor beta chains drawn from one sample of a study of blood T cells in healthy people across ages. One entry per CDR3 protein results from TCRdb running MiXCR on the 5' RACE reads. The table records some 690,000 distinct CDR3 sequences, about a fifth of them present only once. Sequenced sample: blood. These receptors were obtained from a man aged 70 or older in good health. Both conserved end residues are part of each CDR3. D genes are given only for firm matches. Clone size, where shown, is once, few, many, or a class for clones that have expanded.

V gene: TRBV6-6
D gene: NA
J gene: TRBJ1-1
clone size: once
CDR3 protein: CASSQQKTEAFF
CDR3 DNA: TGTGCCAGCAGTCAACAAAAGACTGAAGCTTTCTTT

V gene: TRBV6-5
D gene: TRBD1
J gene: TRBJ1-2
clone size: NA
CDR3 protein: CASSYRDRGSYNYGYTF
CDR3 DNA: TGTGCCAGCAGTTACCGGGACAGGGGTTCATATAACTATGGCTACACCTTC

V gene: TRBV18
D gene: NA
J gene: TRBJ2-5
clone size: NA
CDR3 protein: CASSPPVSPETQYF
CDR3 DNA: TGTGCCAGCTCACCACCAGTCAGCCCGGAGACCCAGTACTTC

V gene: TRBV6-1
D gene: TRBD1
J gene: TRBJ1-4
clone size: NA
CDR3 protein: CASSPPRGRSDEKLFF
CDR3 DNA: TGTGCCAGCAGTCCACCAAGGGGGCGAAGTGATGAAAAACTGTTTTTT

V gene: TRBV7-9
D gene: NA
J gene: TRBJ2-1
clone size: NA
CDR3 protein: CASSKAGGSDEQFF
CDR3 DNA: TGTGCCAGCTCGAAGGCGGGTGGGTCGGATGAGCAGTTCTTC

V gene: TRBV6-2/TRBV6-3
D gene: NA
J gene: TRBJ2-5
clone size: few
CDR3 protein: CASSLDRAYQETQYF
CDR3 DNA: TGTGCCAGCAGCCTCGACAGAGCCTACCAAGAGACCCAGTACTTC

V gene: TRBV6-5
D gene: NA
J gene: TRBJ2-5
clone size: NA
CDR3 protein: CASSRDQYGETQYF
CDR3 DNA: TGTGCCAGCAGCCGAGACCAGTACGGAGAGACCCAGTACTTC

V gene: TRBV14
D gene: NA
J gene: TRBJ1-1
clone size: few
CDR3 protein: CASSQDRPTEAFF
CDR3 DNA: TGTGCCAGCAGCCAAGACAGGCCCACTGAAGCTTTCTTT

V gene: TRBV29-1
D gene: NA
J gene: TRBJ1-4
clone size: few
CDR3 protein: CSVDPGEEEKLFF
CDR3 DNA: TGCAGCGTTGATCCTGGGGAGGAAGAAAAACTGTTTTTT

V gene: TRBV7-2
D gene: TRBD2
J gene: TRBJ2-5
clone size: NA
CDR3 protein: CANSERGGMETQYF
CDR3 DNA: TGTGCCAACAGCGAGCGGGGGGGGATGGAGACCCAGTACTTC

V gene: TRBV20-1
D gene: NA
J gene: TRBJ2-7
clone size: few
CDR3 protein: CSAISGDSPYEQYF
CDR3 DNA: TGCAGTGCTATTTCAGGGGACTCCCCCTACGAGCAGTACTTC

V gene: TRBV12-3/TRBV12-4
D gene: NA
J gene: TRBJ1-1
clone size: few
CDR3 protein: CASCQGRGVTEAFF
CDR3 DNA: TGTGCCAGCTGCCAGGGGAGGGGAGTGACTGAAGCTTTCTTT

V gene: TRBV7-9
D gene: NA
J gene: TRBJ2-5
clone size: NA
CDR3 protein: CASSRNQVEETQYF
CDR3 DNA: TGTGCCAGCAGCCGAAATCAGGTGGAAGAGACCCAGTACTTC

V gene: TRBV12-3/TRBV12-4
D gene: NA
J gene: TRBJ1-2
clone size: few
CDR3 protein: CASRVDYGYTF
CDR3 DNA: TGTGCCAGCAGGGTAGACTATGGCTACACCTTC

V gene: TRBV15
D gene: NA
J gene: TRBJ1-1
clone size: NA
CDR3 protein: CATSRGAFGAFF
CDR3 DNA: TGTGCCACCAGCAGAGGGGCTTTCGGCGCTTTCTTT

V gene: TRBV20-1
D gene: TRBD2
J gene: TRBJ2-1
clone size: NA
CDR3 protein: CSARDRISGGMNEQFF
CDR3 DNA: TGCAGTGCTAGAGATCGGATTAGCGGGGGGATGAATGAGCAGTTCTTC

V gene: TRBV20-1
D gene: NA
J gene: TRBJ2-1
clone size: few
CDR3 protein: CSARDRGYEQFF
CDR3 DNA: TGCAGTGCTAGAGATCGGGGGTATGAGCAGTTCTTC